This is a list of T cell receptor beta chains from one sample in a study of siplizumab effects on memory and regulatory T cells. Profiled with immunoSEQ multiplex PCR; TCRdb holds only in-frame clones, not every one. The sample has some 99,000 clones; about 91% are singletons. Sequenced material: Tregs sorted from blood. Every receptor here comes from a human donor in good health. Both conserved end residues are trimmed from each CDR3.

j_call v_call cdr3_length cdr3_aa
TRBJ2-5 TRBV5-1 15 ASSFGGSGYDQETQY
TRBJ1-1 TRBV4-1 13 ASSPAGIGGTEAF
TRBJ2-7 TRBV7-6 12 ASSAYTSSYEQY
TRBJ2-6 TRBV5-1 18 ASSPGPGTGVNSGANVLT
TRBJ2-7 TRBV6-5 11 ASCEPPFYEQY
TRBJ2-1 TRBV15 13 ATSQPGGLYNEQF
TRBJ1-2 TRBV7-2 10 ASSFYGGGYT
TRBJ2-1 TRBV5-1 14 ASSLVGGSGYNEQF
TRBJ2-6 TRBV19 13 ASSIVHSGANVLT
TRBJ2-3 TRBV10-3 10 ASGGEADTQY
TRBJ1-5 TRBV21-1 14 ASSNPMEGAGQPQH
TRBJ1-3 TRBV7-9 16 ASSFGLRTLISGNTIY
TRBJ1-2 TRBV4-1 12 ASSQDQGYYGYT
TRBJ1-2 TRBV12-5 12 ASGLPGQIYGYT
TRBJ2-1 TRBV11-2 13 ASSLGQLTYNEQF
TRBJ1-3 TRBV6-1 13 ASSDRQSSGNTIY
TRBJ2-1 TRBV9 11 ASSRTERHEQF
TRBJ2-7 TRBV27 11 AQGIRTTYEQY
TRBJ2-7 TRBV19 13 ASSRRLADFYEQY
TRBJ2-5 TRBV2 13 ASSHLTQRGETQY
TRBJ2-3 TRBV11-3 13 ASSLRQGSGDTQY
TRBJ2-7 TRBV20-1 9 SAISSYEQY
TRBJ1-5 TRBV19 12 ASSMIGGNQPQH
TRBJ1-6 TRBV2 13 ASSEGDSYNSPLH
TRBJ1-1 TRBV18 14 ASSPVTGGEDTEAF
TRBJ2-1 TRBV18 10 ASSLAYNEQF
TRBJ1-5 TRBV7-2 11 ASSQGGNQPQH
TRBJ1-4 TRBV14 12 ASRGTGVREKLF
TRBJ1-4 TRBV7-8 14 ASSLRNRGAGEKLF
TRBJ2-7 TRBV5-1 11 ASSWGGTYEQY
TRBJ1-2 TRBV6-1 16 ASSEAPGQARANYGYT
TRBJ1-6 TRBV5-1 11 ASTWGQNSPLH
TRBJ1-4 TRBV2 12 ASRRTGRIEKLF
TRBJ2-3 TRBV10-3 10 AIGEEADTQY
TRBJ1-1 TRBV18 16 ASSQTGTHNLKGSEAF
TRBJ2-5 TRBV7-8 13 ASKKASRTEETQY
TRBJ2-2 TRBV4-1 11 ASSPRGPGELF
TRBJ1-2 TRBV10-3 11 AISQQGGYGYT
TRBJ1-5 TRBV18 11 ASSPQGDQPQH
TRBJ2-1 TRBV29-1 11 SAARDSYNEQF
TRBJ2-5 TRBV7-2 10 ASSSRGGTQY
TRBJ1-5 TRBV27 11 ASSPLGNQPQH
TRBJ1-1 TRBV19 12 ASSIFPGSTEAF
TRBJ2-1 TRBV7-2 9 ASSLLGEQF